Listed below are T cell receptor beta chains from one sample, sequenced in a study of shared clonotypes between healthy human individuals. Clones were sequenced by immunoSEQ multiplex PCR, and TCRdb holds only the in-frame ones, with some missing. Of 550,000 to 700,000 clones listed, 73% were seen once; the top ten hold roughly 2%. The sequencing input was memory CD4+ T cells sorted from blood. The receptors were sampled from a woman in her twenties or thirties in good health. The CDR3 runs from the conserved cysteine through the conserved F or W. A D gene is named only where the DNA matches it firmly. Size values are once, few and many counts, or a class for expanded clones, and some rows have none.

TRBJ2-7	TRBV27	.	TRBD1	TGTGCCAGCCGGGACAGGGGGCTTGAGCAGTACTTC	CASRDRGLEQYF
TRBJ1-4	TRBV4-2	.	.	TGTGCCAGCAGCCAAGATCAGGGGTGGAGTGAAAAACTGTTTTTT	CASSQDQGWSEKLFF
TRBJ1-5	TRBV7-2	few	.	TGTGCCAGCAGGCCGACGGCCGTTGCCAATCAGCCCCAGCATTTT	CASRPTAVANQPQHF
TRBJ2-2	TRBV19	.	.	TGTGCCAGTAGTGACCCGGGACGTAGGACCGGGGAGCTGTTTTTT	CASSDPGRRTGELFF
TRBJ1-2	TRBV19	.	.	TGTGCCAGTAGTCTTCGCGGATACTATGGCTACACCTTC	CASSLRGYYGYTF
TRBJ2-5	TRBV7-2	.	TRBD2	TGTGCCAGCAGCTCCACTAGCGGGAGACAGACCCAGTACTTC	CASSSTSGRQTQYF
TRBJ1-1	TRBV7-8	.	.	TGTGCCAGCAGCTTAGAACGGACGAGGAATACTGAAGCTTTCTTT	CASSLERTRNTEAFF
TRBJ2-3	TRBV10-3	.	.	TGTGCCATCAAGGGCACAGATACGCAGTATTTT	CAIKGTDTQYF
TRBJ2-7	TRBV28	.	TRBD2	TGTGCCAGCAGTTCCCCGACTAGCGGGAGTTCTTACGAGCAGTACTTC	CASSSPTSGSSYEQYF
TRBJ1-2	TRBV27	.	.	TGTGCCAGCAGTTTACGGCGAACGGACGTGGCTGGTGGCTACACCTTC	CASSLRRTDVAGGYTF
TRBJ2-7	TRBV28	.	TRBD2	TGTGCCAGCAGTATGGGGACTAGCGGGAGACACGAGCAGTACTTC	CASSMGTSGRHEQYF
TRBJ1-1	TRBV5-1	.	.	TGCGCCAGCAGGCGTGGGGCAGAGAACACTGAAGCTTTCTTT	CASRRGAENTEAFF
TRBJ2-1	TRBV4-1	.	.	TGCGCCAGCAGCCAAGGTCGGTTAGGGGTTGGTGGCAATGAGCAGTTCTTC	CASSQGRLGVGGNEQFF
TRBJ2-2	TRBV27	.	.	TGTGCCAGCAGTCTACGCACCGGGGAGCTGTTTTTT	CASSLRTGELFF